This is a list of T cell receptor beta chains from one sample in a study of CD4 T cells in relation to SARS-CoV-2 and coronaviruses. Some clones are missing from TCRdb's copy, which holds only in-frame ones; the method was immunoSEQ multiplex PCR. The sample has over 20,000 clones; around 67% are singletons. Their recognized antigens are unknown. Sequencing was performed on CD4+ T cells from PBMCs, cultured in vitro. These receptors all stem from a human donor in good health. The CDR3 runs from the conserved cysteine through the conserved F or W. The D gene is left open where the match is weak. Size tells how often a clone was seen (once, few, many) or the class of an expanded clone, and some rows leave it out.

J gene,clone size,D gene,V gene,CDR3 protein,CDR3 DNA
TRBJ2-2,.,.,TRBV3-1/TRBV3-2,CACTTRGVQSNTGELFF,TGTGCCTGTACGACTCGTGGTGTTCAATCGAACACCGGGGAGCTGTTTTTT
TRBJ1-2,few,.,TRBV30,CAWTRRRTYGYTF,TGTGCCTGGACTCGCCGGCGTACCTATGGCTACACCTTC
TRBJ2-2,.,.,TRBV6-6,CASTRGDTGELFF,TGTGCCAGCACCAGGGGCGACACCGGGGAGCTGTTTTTT
TRBJ2-7,.,TRBD2,TRBV10-1,CASSDPASGEQYF,TGCGCCAGCAGTGATCCGGCTAGCGGCGAGCAGTACTTC
TRBJ2-1,few,.,TRBV6-1,CASSDRDIYNEQFF,TGTGCCAGCAGTGACCGGGACATTTACAATGAGCAGTTCTTC
TRBJ2-1,.,.,TRBV19,CASSVNRAEQFF,TGTGCCAGTAGTGTCAACAGGGCCGAGCAGTTCTTC
TRBJ1-4,.,.,TRBV5-1,CASSTEGRENEKLFF,TGCGCCAGCAGCACAGAAGGCAGGGAGAATGAAAAACTGTTTTTT
TRBJ1-6,.,.,TRBV28,CASRAANSPLHF,TGTGCCAGCAGGGCAGCGAATTCACCCCTCCACTTT
TRBJ2-1,few,.,TRBV10-1,CAIPKRGFVEQFF,TGCGCCATCCCCAAGAGAGGATTCGTTGAGCAGTTCTTC
TRBJ2-1,.,TRBD1,TRBV19,CASSPPGQNYNEQFF,TGTGCCAGTAGTCCCCCGGGACAGAACTACAATGAGCAGTTCTTC
TRBJ2-7,.,.,TRBV19,CASSIDRGDRPYEQYF,TGTGCCAGTAGTATAGATCGGGGAGACAGACCCTACGAGCAGTACTTC
TRBJ2-4,.,.,TRBV27,CASSLTLASAKNIQYF,TGTGCCAGCAGTTTAACCCTAGCGTCAGCCAAAAACATTCAGTACTTC
TRBJ2-7,.,.,TRBV18,CASSSPLSGAQTYEQYF,TGTGCCAGCTCCTCCCCCCTTTCCGGGGCGCAGACCTACGAGCAGTACTTC
TRBJ1-1,few,.,TRBV30,CAWNRLPGTTWTEAFF,TGTGCCTGGAATAGGTTACCCGGGACGACCTGGACTGAAGCTTTCTTT
TRBJ1-5,once,.,TRBV19,CASSIEWRVNF,TGTGCCAGTAGTATCGAGTGGAGAGTTAATTTT
TRBJ1-2,.,.,TRBV19,CASSIREGLYGYTF,TGTGCCAGTAGTATACGGGAGGGACTCTATGGCTACACCTTC
TRBJ1-1,.,.,TRBV3-1/TRBV3-2,CASSQSGPLTAFF,TGTGCCAGCAGCCAATCCGGGCCTCTGACCGCTTTCTTT
TRBJ2-1,.,.,TRBV7-8,CASSPEGWGAEQFF,TGTGCCAGCAGCCCGGAAGGTTGGGGAGCTGAGCAGTTCTTC
TRBJ2-5,.,.,TRBV21-1,CASSKGRVVETQYF,TGTGCCAGCAGCAAAGGGAGGGTTGTAGAGACCCAGTACTTC
TRBJ2-5,.,.,TRBV7-9,CASSLETSPQYF,TGTGCCAGCAGCTTAGAGACTAGTCCCCAGTACTTC
TRBJ2-2,.,.,TRBV14,CASRDTPNTGELFF,TGTGCCAGCAGGGACACACCGAACACCGGGGAGCTGTTTTTT
TRBJ1-1,.,.,TRBV7-2,CASSLSVRNTEAFF,TGTGCCAGCAGCTTATCCGTAAGAAACACTGAAGCTTTCTTT
TRBJ1-1,once,TRBD1,TRBV7-9,CASSWGGQGGTEAFF,TGTGCCAGCAGCTGGGGAGGACAGGGGGGCACTGAAGCTTTCTTT
TRBJ1-5,.,.,TRBV30,CAWTDNSNQPQHF,TGTGCCTGGACAGATAATAGCAATCAGCCCCAGCATTTT
TRBJ2-6,.,.,TRBV11-2,CASSLALGGSGANVLTF,TGTGCCAGCAGCTTAGCCCTTGGGGGCTCTGGGGCCAACGTCCTGACTTTC
TRBJ1-3,.,.,TRBV5-1,CASSLFVPGTGNTIYF,TGCGCCAGCAGCTTGTTCGTCCCAGGGACTGGAAACACCATATATTTT
TRBJ2-2,.,.,TRBV24-1,CATSGGWQGRTGELFF,TGTGCCACCAGTGGTGGCTGGCAGGGCAGAACCGGGGAGCTGTTTTTT
TRBJ1-2,.,.,TRBV3-1/TRBV3-2,CASSPETGGYTF,TGTGCCAGCAGCCCCGAAACAGGCGGCTACACCTTC
TRBJ1-4,.,TRBD1,TRBV10-3,CAISDRDRGGEKLFF,TGTGCCATCAGTGATAGGGACAGGGGTGGAGAAAAACTGTTTTTT
TRBJ2-7,once,.,TRBV5-5,CASSLDRVKSSYEQYF,TGTGCCAGCAGCTTGGACAGGGTCAAAAGCTCCTACGAGCAGTACTTC
TRBJ1-2,few,.,TRBV6-5,CASSYDWRRNYGYTF,TGTGCCAGCAGTTACGATTGGCGTAGGAACTATGGCTACACCTTC
TRBJ1-1,.,.,TRBV11-2,CASSLVSGNTEAFF,TGTGCCAGCAGCTTAGTGTCGGGGAACACTGAAGCTTTCTTT
TRBJ1-5,.,.,TRBV15,CATSIDRSWDSNQPQHF,TGTGCCACCAGCATTGACCGGAGTTGGGATAGCAATCAGCCCCAGCATTTT
TRBJ1-5,.,TRBD1,TRBV18,CASSRGQGQNQPQHF,TGTGCCAGCTCACGAGGACAGGGCCAGAATCAGCCCCAGCATTTT
TRBJ2-1,.,.,TRBV7-3,CASSLTRGRQFF,TGTGCCAGCAGCTTAACTAGGGGGAGGCAGTTCTTC
TRBJ1-2,.,.,TRBV7-3,CASSLGSSGVNGYTF,TGTGCCAGCAGCTTAGGGAGCTCGGGGGTGAATGGCTACACCTTC
TRBJ1-6,.,.,TRBV5-5,CASSLANRNRNSPLHF,TGTGCCAGCAGCTTGGCCAACCGGAATAGGAATTCACCCCTCCACTTT